These 19 T cell receptor beta chains were all obtained from the same sample, sequenced in a study of blood T cell repertoires in COVID-19. TCRdb keeps only in-frame clones here, not all; method: immunoSEQ multiplex PCR. The data contain some 180,000 clones, roughly 93% of them seen just once; the ten biggest clones take up roughly 4.5%. Sequencing was carried out using peripheral blood. These TCRs come from a man aged 18 to 29 with COVID-19, enrolled during active disease.

V usage is TRBV7-8 and J usage is TRBJ1-5; tentative D call: TRBD1 (6 bases). Germline CDR1 is SGHVS and CDR2 is FQNEAQ. The CDR3 totals 15 residues. Trimming shortened V by 4 bases and J by 0 bases, and 10 bases separated the two germline ends. The CDR3 DNA follows: TGTGCCAGCAGCTCCAGGGGTCATAGCAATCAGCCCCAGCATTTT. It translates to CASSSRGHSNQPQHF.

The chain employs TRBV3-1 (or the pseudogene TRBV3-2) and TRBJ1-1; D gene ambiguous. V was shortened by 0 bases and J by 0 bases, with 8 bases between the two germline ends. This CDR3 is built from 15 residues. Germline V CDR1 and CDR2: LGHDT, YNNKEL (reference sequence). The chain's CDR3 is CASSQDGVLNTEAFF. The DNA of the CDR3 is TGTGCCAGCAGCCAAGACGGGGTCCTGAACACTGAAGCTTTCTTT.

The genes are TRBV7-3 and TRBJ2-1; tentatively, D is TRBD2 (6 bases). The germline CDR1 and CDR2 sequences are SGHTA and FQGTGA. The CDR3 is made up of 15 amino acids. Trimming pared 4 bases from V and 4 bases from J, leaving 14 bases between. CDR3 nucleotides: TGTGCCAGCAGCTCCCGGGACTCCACGTACAATGAGCAGTTCTTC. Amino acids: CASSSRDSTYNEQFF.

With respect to this clone: Because the CDR3's place on the DNA is in doubt, the DNA is left out and the CDR3 is given as listed by TCRdb. The V and J genes are TRBV9 and TRBJ1-4; the table's D call of TRBD1 was not tested on the DNA. With termini counted, the CDR3 has 16 amino acids. Germline V gene sequence: CDR1 SGDLS, CDR2 YYNGEE. This CDR3 is CASSVGTGSAREKLLF.

The chain links TRBV28 to TRBJ1-5; D is uncertain. CDR1 MDHEN and CDR2 SYDVKM come from the germline V gene. The CDR3 loop spans 12 amino acids. Trimming cost V 7 bases and J 6 bases, with 10 bases left between them. The CDR3, as DNA: TGTGCCAGCAACAGAGGAGGTCAGCCCCAGCATTTT. Encoded protein: CASNRGGQPQHF.

The chain employs TRBV13 and TRBJ2-2; the D gene is possibly TRBD2 (5 bases). V was cut by 5 bases and J by 6 bases, with 10 bases left in between. Per the germline V gene, CDR1 is PRHDT and CDR2 is FYEKMQ (reference sequence). The CDR3 loop spans 13 amino acids. CDR3 loop: CASSPSSSGELFF. The CDR3 DNA reads TGTGCCAGCAGCCCATCTAGCTCCGGGGAGCTGTTTTTT.

The V and J genes are TRBV7-9 and TRBJ2-5, with D possibly TRBD1 on 6 matching bases. Germline CDR1 and CDR2: SEHNR and FQNEAQ (reference sequence). Trimming cost V 5 bases and J 7 bases, with 17 bases left between them. This CDR3 region has 14 residues. CDR3: CASSPRQEPRTQYF. The CDR3 DNA follows: TGTGCCAGCAGCCCCCGACAGGAACCACGGACCCAGTACTTC.

The chain recombines TRBV7-8 with TRBJ2-7; 8 bases fit TRBD1. The germline gives CDR1 SGHVS, CDR2 FQNEAQ. The CDR3 spans 13 residues. V lost 6 bases, J lost 3 bases, and 4 bases stayed unmatched. CDR3 in DNA: TGTGCCAGCAGATATGGACAGGGCTACGAGCAGTACTTC. This gives the protein CASRYGQGYEQYF.

To note about this clone: This sample also contains other DNA sequences that code for the same CDR3. This rearrangement joins TRBV5-1 to TRBJ2-3; D gene ambiguous. Per germline, CDR1 SGHRS and CDR2 YFSETQ. CDR3 length equals 14 residues. Trimming stripped 0 bases from V and 0 bases from J, with 5 bases between. The CDR3 here is CASSLVTSTDTQYF. CDR3 sequence (DNA): TGCGCCAGCAGCTTGGTCACTAGCACAGATACGCAGTATTTT.

This rearrangement joins TRBV11-3 to TRBJ2-7, with 9 bases aligning to TRBD1. The CDR3 length is 14 residues. Looked up from germline, CDR1 is SGHNT and CDR2 is YENEEA. The J segment lost 4 bases and the V segment lost 5 bases, leaving 6 bases of the junction unmatched. This CDR3 reads CASSPGTGYYEQYF. The CDR3 region has the DNA TGTGCCAGCAGCCCCGGGACAGGGTATTACGAGCAGTACTTC.

This chain connects TRBV5-4 to TRBJ2-1, with 7 bases aligning to TRBD2. The CDR3 sequence is 15 residues long. J lost 3 bases, V lost 1 base, and 4 bases had no gene match. Germline CDR1 SGHNT, CDR2 YYREEE (reference sequence). The CDR3 is CASSLSLADYNEQFF. For the CDR3, the DNA is TGTGCCAGCAGCTTGAGTCTAGCGGACTACAATGAGCAGTTCTTC.

The chain employs TRBV4-1 and TRBJ2-1; D is perhaps TRBD2 (6 bases). The V end was cut by 9 bases, the J end by 2 bases, with 14 bases between. CDR3 length: 14 amino acids. Germline CDR1 reads MGHRA; CDR2 reads YSYEKL. The chain's CDR3 is CASAIAATYNEQFF. The CDR3 coding sequence is TGCGCCAGTGCAATAGCGGCTACCTACAATGAGCAGTTCTTC.

The V and J genes are TRBV5-6 and TRBJ2-3; a weak D match, TRBD2 (6 bases). CDR3 length: 14 amino acids. V lost 0 bases and J 6 bases, leaving 11 bases between the germline ends. The germline CDR1 and CDR2 sequences are SGHDT and YYEEEE. DNA for the CDR3: TGTGCCAGCAGCTTGGGGGGAGGAGTTGATACGCAGTATTTT. Protein product: CASSLGGGVDTQYF.

The chain recombines TRBV2 with TRBJ2-7, with 12 nucleotides matching TRBD2. The CDR3 sequence is 15 residues long. CDR1 and CDR2 (germline): SNHLY, FYNNEI. With V trimmed by 7 bases and J by 0 bases, 4 bases remained unmatched. In nucleotides, the CDR3 is TGTGCCAGCATTGGACTAGCGGGACCCTCCTACGAGCAGTACTTC. Its translation is CASIGLAGPSYEQYF.

The rearrangement joins TRBV1 to TRBJ1-2. TRBV1 is termed a pseudogene. This CDR3 spans 17 amino acids. The CDR3 DNA is TGCACCAGCAGCCAAGGATATACGGGGATGCTTAACTATGGCTACACCTTC. It yields the protein CTSSQGYTGMLNYGYTF.

As concerns this clone: At one boundary the junction diverges from the germline segment, which might be a read error. The rearrangement uses TRBV25-1 and TRBJ1-4; D possibly corresponds to TRBD1 (6 bases). The CDR3 runs to 16 residues. The germline V gene has CDR1 MGHDK and CDR2 SYGVNS. This CDR3 reads CASSAPQGATNEKLLF. DNA for the CDR3: TGTGCCAGCAGTGCTCCACAGGGAGCAACTAATGAAAAACTGCTTTTT.

The V call is TRBV3-1 (or the pseudogene TRBV3-2), the J call TRBJ1-2; 10 bases are a match to TRBD1. CDR3 length equals 14 residues. Germline CDR1 and CDR2: LGHDT and YNNKEL (reference sequence). With V trimmed by 5 bases and J by 8 bases, 8 bases remained unmatched. The CDR3 here is CASSTPGTGVGYTF. Here the CDR3 DNA reads TGTGCCAGCAGCACGCCCGGGACAGGGGTCGGCTACACCTTC.

V usage is TRBV18 and J usage is TRBJ1-1, with D hard to call. V was cut by 4 bases and J by 3 bases, with 12 bases left in between. This CDR3 has 14 amino acids. Germline CDR1 and CDR2: KGHSH and LQKENI. In DNA form, the CDR3 reads TGTGCCAGCTCACGGTTAGAGGGAGACACTGAAGCTTTCTTT. Residues: CASSRLEGDTEAFF.

The chain employs TRBV11-2 and TRBJ1-5; D possibly corresponds to TRBD1 (6 bases). The length of the CDR3 is 14 residues. Germline V gives CDR1 SGHAT, CDR2 FQNNGV. Trimming took off 2 bases at V and 5 bases at J, with 10 bases between the two ends. CDR3 amino acids: CASSLQGNYQPQHF. CDR3 nucleotide sequence: TGTGCCAGCAGCTTACAGGGGAACTATCAGCCCCAGCATTTT.